This T cell receptor (beta chain) was observed in a study of radiotherapy plus CTLA-4 blockade in lung cancer. Notes on the study in general: Early blood T cell clone changes and increased post-radiation serum interferon-beta were reportedly the strongest response predictors.

This CDR3 has 13 residues. Germline V gene sequence: CDR1 SQVTM, CDR2 ANQGSEA. V shed 6 bases and J shed 3 bases, with 13 bases lying between them. A remark on this clone: What it recognizes is unknown.

Using immunoSEQ multiplex PCR, the repertoire was profiled, and TCRdb retains in-frame clones only, with some absent. The table includes more than 95,000 clones, around 75% detected once. This TCR came from a human donor with non-small cell lung cancer who had a partial response to radiotherapy plus ipilimumab. This specimen was peripheral blood, taken from a patient treated with radiotherapy plus ipilimumab. The chain is built from TRBV29-1 and TRBJ2-3; D is possibly TRBD1 (5 bases). DNA of the CDR3: TGCAGCGTGGGGTCCCGACAGACAGATACGCAGTATTTT. Amino acids: CSVGSRQTDTQYF.